A single sample is the source of the 26 T cell receptor beta chains below, sequenced in a study of blood T cell repertoires in COVID-19. Clones were read by immunoSEQ multiplex PCR, and TCRdb kept only the in-frame ones, dropping some. This sample has hundreds of thousands of clones; 85% occur once, and the top ten carry approximately 8.6%. The sample was PBMCs or T cells enriched from blood (not recorded which). Receptors originate from a woman aged 45-65 years with acute COVID-19.

This clone was seen a single time. The chain couples TRBV6-5 to TRBJ1-2; D might be TRBD1 (5 bases). CDR1 and CDR2 from the germline V gene are MNHEY and SVGAGI. V dropped 7 bases and J dropped 4 bases, with 16 bases sitting between them. The CDR3 totals 14 residues. CDR3 sequence (DNA): TGTGCCAGCACCCGAAGTGGGGGGGTCTATGGCTACACCTTC. Translation: CASTRSGGVYGYTF.

This clone has just a few counts. The chain carries TRBV7-2 and TRBJ2-3; TRBD2 matches at 7 bases. V dropped 5 bases and J dropped 2; count of bases not matched to a gene: 10. The length of the CDR3 is 16 residues. Germline values: CDR1 SGHTA, CDR2 FQGNSA. This chain's CDR3 is CASSANGGGVTDTQYF. Written as DNA, the CDR3 is TGTGCCAGCAGCGCCAACGGTGGGGGGGTCACAGATACGCAGTATTTT.

This chain joins TRBV7-2 and TRBJ1-3; D perhaps matches TRBD1 (5 bases). Looked up from germline, CDR1 is SGHTA and CDR2 is FQGNSA. V was clipped by 2 bases and J by 0 bases, with 8 bases between them. The CDR3 has 15 amino acids. DNA of the CDR3: TGTGCCAGCAGCTTATCCGGACACTCTGGAAACACCATATATTTT. This translates into CASSLSGHSGNTIYF.

The chain has TRBV30 and TRBJ2-3; 9 bases agree with TRBD2. The V gene's germline CDR1 is GTSNPN and CDR2 SVGIG (reference sequence). This CDR3 has 13 residues. The J segment lost 7 bases and the V segment lost 2 bases, leaving 4 bases of the junction unmatched. The CDR3 loop reads CAWSLTSGNTQYF. The DNA of the CDR3 is TGTGCCTGGAGTCTGACTAGCGGAAATACGCAGTATTTT.

The V call is TRBV19, the J call TRBJ1-1; D not certain. CDR1 and CDR2 from the germline V gene are LNHDA and SQIVND (reference sequence). The CDR3 has 15 amino acids. V lost 2 bases to trimming and J lost 2 bases, with 12 bases between them. The CDR3 DNA reads TGTGCCAGTAGTATAAAACCCGGCGGAAACACTGAAGCTTTCTTT. Translation: CASSIKPGGNTEAFF.

The chain is built from TRBV30 and TRBJ1-3, with TRBD1 matching 8 bases. J lost 0 bases, V lost 1 base, and 5 bases had no gene match. The V gene's germline CDR1 is GTSNPN and CDR2 SVGIG (reference sequence). The CDR3 extends over 16 amino acids. The CDR3 DNA sequence: TGTGCCTGGAGTGCGGACAGGGAGAGCTCTGGAAACACCATATATTTT. Protein sequence: CAWSADRESSGNTIYF.

The V and J genes are TRBV5-4 and TRBJ1-6; TRBD1 agrees at 8 bases. The germline gives CDR1 SGHNT, CDR2 YYREEE (reference sequence). V lost 4 bases, J lost 4 bases, and 7 bases stayed unmatched. The CDR3 spans 16 residues. The CDR3 DNA follows: TGTGCCAGCAGCCAGGGACAGGCCTTGTATAATTCACCCCTCCACTTT. Its translation: CASSQGQALYNSPLHF.

This clone was recorded once. The gene calls are TRBV29-1 and TRBJ2-2; tentatively, D is TRBD1 (7 bases). CDR1 and CDR2 from the germline V gene are SQVTM and ANQGSEA. This CDR3 contains 14 residues. Trimming cost V 5 bases and J 5 bases, with 15 bases left between them. DNA of the CDR3: TGCAGCGTTCCCAGGCAGGGGGGAACCGGGGAGCTGTTTTTT. Its protein is CSVPRQGGTGELFF.

This rearrangement joins TRBV25-1 to TRBJ1-1; D gene unclear. Trimming took off 4 bases at V and 1 base at J, with 7 bases between the two ends. Germline loops: CDR1 MGHDK, CDR2 SYGVNS. The CDR3 has 13 amino acids. The CDR3 sequence is CASSGLGNTEAFF. The CDR3 DNA sequence: TGTGCCAGCAGTGGGCTAGGGAACACTGAAGCTTTCTTT.

V and J are TRBV18 and TRBJ2-7, with 8 bases lining up with TRBD2. Losses at the gene ends were 3 bases for V and 7 bases for J; bases not matched to a gene: 14. CDR3 size: 16 residues. Looked up from germline, CDR1 is KGHSH and CDR2 is LQKENI. The CDR3 DNA follows: TGTGCCAGCTCACCTCGGGGAACTAGCGGCCCCCTTGAGCAGTACTTC. Translation: CASSPRGTSGPLEQYF.

The J gene is TRBJ1-2, the V gene TRBV7-9, with D perhaps TRBD1 (5 bases). The V gene's germline CDR1 is SEHNR and CDR2 FQNEAQ (reference sequence). V shed 7 bases and J shed 7 bases, with 19 bases lying between them. This CDR3 is built from 14 residues. The CDR3, as DNA: TGTGCCAGCACCAAAGAGGGACTACCGGGTGGCTACACCTTC. Its translation is CASTKEGLPGGYTF.

The sample holds a few counts of this clone. This chain connects TRBV3-1 (or the pseudogene TRBV3-2) to TRBJ1-2; TRBD1 is a possible D gene (5 bases). In germline, CDR1 is LGHDT, CDR2 YNNKEL (reference sequence). This CDR3 is built from 13 residues. V lost 11 bases and J lost 3, with 16 bases in between. The CDR3 DNA follows: TGTGCCGGCAAGGAGGGGAGAGACTATGGCTACACCTTC. It encodes CAGKEGRDYGYTF.

The chain employs TRBV7-9 and TRBJ1-1, with TRBD1 as a possible D gene (5 bases). Germline lookup yields CDR1 SEHNR and CDR2 FQNEAQ (reference sequence). This CDR3 has 12 residues. Trimming shortened V by 11 bases and J by 6 bases, and 16 bases separated the two germline ends. CDR3 sequence reads: CAATRGTPEAFF. CDR3 nucleotides: TGTGCCGCTACCCGGGGGACCCCTGAAGCTTTCTTT.

The rearrangement links TRBV30 to TRBJ1-1; D remains unclear. V was pared by 3 bases and J by 12 bases, with 17 bases between. This CDR3 has 12 amino acids. Germline V gives CDR1 GTSNPN, CDR2 SVGIG (reference sequence). The CDR3 sequence: CAWSFIAGRPFF. CDR3 DNA sequence: TGTGCCTGGAGCTTTATTGCCGGGAGGCCTTTCTTT.

The V gene is TRBV4-3, the J gene TRBJ2-3, with 7 bases matching TRBD1. CDR1 and CDR2 (germline): LGHNA, YSLEER. The CDR3 has 13 amino acids. The V gene end was trimmed by 0 bases and the J gene end by 10 bases; junction bases not matched to a gene: 4. For the CDR3, the DNA is TGCGCCAGCAGCCAAGACCCTGACAGGGCGCAGTATTTT. Its protein is CASSQDPDRAQYF.

This rearrangement joins TRBV29-1 to TRBJ1-1; D might be TRBD1 (6 bases). Germline V gene sequence: CDR1 SQVTM, CDR2 ANQGSEA. V shed 4 bases and J shed 0 bases, with 9 bases lying between them. The CDR3 extends over 13 amino acids. The CDR3 DNA follows: TGCAGCGTTGTAGGGGGTCTGAACACTGAAGCTTTCTTT. Protein sequence: CSVVGGLNTEAFF.

J is TRBJ2-7 and V is TRBV25-1; D might be TRBD1 (6 bases). The V gene's germline CDR1 is MGHDK and CDR2 SYGVNS. V lost 4 bases, J lost 6 bases, and 13 bases lay in between. CDR3 size: 13 residues. For the CDR3, the DNA is TGTGCCAGCAGTGTACAGGGTCCCGGCGAGCAGTACTTC. Its translation is CASSVQGPGEQYF.

This clone was detected only once. V and J are TRBV5-1 and TRBJ2-1; D uncertain. Germline V CDR1 and CDR2: SGHRS, YFSETQ. V was pared by 0 bases and J by 0 bases, with 4 bases between. This CDR3 contains 14 residues. The CDR3 here is CASSLGSSYNEQFF. The CDR3 bases are TGCGCCAGCAGCTTGGGGAGCTCCTACAATGAGCAGTTCTTC.

The chain combines TRBV5-4 with TRBJ1-1; D might be TRBD1 (5 bases). Germline V lookup: CDR1 SGHNT, CDR2 YYREEE (reference sequence). Deletions cut 3 bases from V and 5 bases from J, with 17 bases between. CDR3 length equals 15 residues. DNA of the CDR3: TGTGCCAGCAGCTGGCAAGGGCGGAGGGGAACTGAAGCTTTCTTT. Translated, it gives CASSWQGRRGTEAFF.

The chain carries TRBV18 and TRBJ1-1, with 7 bases identical to TRBD1. The CDR3 length is 16 residues. J gave up 4 bases and V 2 bases, and 10 bases lay outside the gene matches. From germline, CDR1 is KGHSH and CDR2 LQKENI. CDR3 amino acids: CASSPKDLTGSTEAFF. The CDR3 DNA follows: TGTGCCAGCTCACCAAAAGACTTGACAGGGAGCACTGAAGCTTTCTTT.

The rearrangement joins TRBV27 to TRBJ1-6; possible D gene TRBD1, 6 bases. V lost 6 bases, J lost 3 bases, and 24 bases lay in between. Germline lookup yields CDR1 MNHEY and CDR2 SMNVEV (reference sequence). This CDR3 contains 19 residues. The CDR3, as DNA: TGTGCCAGCAGCAGTCAGGGAGGGGCGGGACAAGTCTATAATTCACCCCTCCACTTT. Translation: CASSSQGGAGQVYNSPLHF.

This chain uses TRBV4-3 with TRBJ1-1; possible D gene TRBD1, 6 bases. The V end was cut by 1 base, the J end by 5 bases, with 11 bases between. Germline-derived CDR1 and CDR2 are LGHNA and YSLEER. The length of the CDR3 is 14 residues. The CDR3 coding sequence is TGCGCCAGCAGCCAAGGGACAGCGAGAACTGAAGCTTTCTTT. Protein product: CASSQGTARTEAFF.

This chain connects TRBV5-4 to TRBJ1-5; no firm D call. V lost 4 bases, J lost 5 bases, and 10 bases lay in between. The CDR3 length is 13 residues. CDR1 and CDR2 (germline): SGHNT, YYREEE (reference sequence). The CDR3 DNA sequence: TGTGCCAGCAGCCTAAGCCAGGATCAGCCCCAGCATTTT. It yields the protein CASSLSQDQPQHF.

V gene TRBV30 combines with J gene TRBJ1-6; the D is unclear. Germline V gene data show CDR1 as GTSNPN and CDR2 as SVGIG (reference sequence). V was clipped by 0 bases and J by 3 bases, with 9 bases between them. This CDR3 is 15 amino acids long. CDR3 in DNA: TGTGCCTGGAGTGTACGGGTTTTCTATAATTCACCCCTCCACTTT. This translates into CAWSVRVFYNSPLHF.

This chain links TRBV30 with TRBJ1-1; D unclear. The CDR3 spans 14 residues. Germline CDR1 and CDR2: GTSNPN and SVGIG (reference sequence). V lost 2 bases and J 6 bases, leaving 16 bases between the germline ends. The CDR3 region is CAWSSMRKVPEAFF. The CDR3 bases are TGTGCCTGGAGTTCGATGAGGAAGGTCCCTGAAGCTTTCTTT.

The rearrangement uses TRBV5-1 and TRBJ1-1, with TRBD1 matching 8 bases. The CDR3 totals 16 residues. With V trimmed by 5 bases and J by 1 base, 10 bases remained unmatched. Germline loops: CDR1 SGHRS, CDR2 YFSETQ. The CDR3 DNA reads TGCGCCAGCAGTTCGACTGTCGGACAGGGGAACACTGAAGCTTTCTTT. Its protein product is CASSSTVGQGNTEAFF.